Presented here are 25 T cell receptor beta chains from one specimen sequenced in a study of kidney transplant recipient with SARS-CoV-2 infection. TCRdb passed the reads through MiXCR, listing each CDR3 protein once. Of under 300,000 distinct CDR3 sequences listed, around 30% are singletons. The sequenced sample was a blood sample, obtained at baseline and on day 111 from a kidney transplant recipient. The receptors were gathered from a male patient in his thirties who had COVID-19 and was a kidney transplant recipient. The graft donor may account for some of the T cells.

The count of this clonotype is one. A far larger clone lies a single base away; this is likely a read error. The chain carries TRBV6-8 and TRBJ2-5; D call uncertain. Trimming removed 4 bases from V and 6 bases from J, with 9 bases in between. The CDR3 sequence is 12 residues long. Germline V lookup: CDR1 MNHGY, CDR2 SAAAGT. The CDR3 loop reads CASSSRRKTQYF. In DNA, the CDR3 is TGTGCCAGCAGTTCCCGGCGGAAGACCCAGTACTTC.

Concerning this clonotype: A much larger clone is a single base away; this may be a read error. The gene calls are TRBV3-1 and TRBJ1-1; D is perhaps TRBD1 (6 bases). The ends were cut back, 5 bases at V and 3 bases at J, with 13 bases in the middle. The CDR3 length is 14 residues. CDR1 LGHDT and CDR2 YNNKEL come from the germline V gene (reference sequence). The CDR3, as DNA: TGTGCCAGCAGCACGGGACATAGGGACACTGAAGCTTTCTTT. Translating gives CASSTGHRDTEAFF. Full variable domain (missing parts from reference TRBV3-1 and TRBJ1-1): DTAVSQTPKYLVTQMGNDKSIKCEQNLGHDTMYWYKQDSKKFLKIMFSYNNKELIINETVPNRFSPKSPDKAHLNLHINSLELGDSAVYFCASSTGHRDTEAFFGQGTRLTVV.

This chain uses TRBV5-1 with TRBJ2-3; D is undetermined. With the DNA end fitting TRBJ1-5 better, the J assignment may be wrong. Germline lookup yields CDR1 SGHRS and CDR2 YFSETQ. The CDR3 totals 14 residues. The CDR3 spells CASGTSGSTDTQHF. The CDR3 nucleotides are TGCGCCAGCGGAACTAGCGGGAGCACAGATACGCAGCATTTT.

Ten or more counts support this clonotype. This chain joins TRBV3-1 and TRBJ1-1, with D hard to call. The germline CDR1 and CDR2 sequences are LGHDT and YNNKEL (reference sequence). CDR3 size: 17 residues. V lost 5 bases, J lost 4 bases, and 23 bases lay in between. CDR3 sequence reads: CASSTSRPISIRTEAFF. The CDR3 DNA follows: TGTGCCAGCAGCACCTCGCGTCCCATTTCAATTCGCACTGAAGCTTTCTTT.

This clonotype appeared a single time. A much larger clone lies a single base off, so this may be a read error. The V call is TRBV19, the J call TRBJ1-2; D is ambiguous. The CDR3 contains 13 residues. Between the trimmed V and J ends, which lost 4 bases and 7 bases, there was a span of 13 bases. CDR1 LNHDA and CDR2 SQIVND come from the germline V gene (reference sequence). This CDR3 is CASSKEGGVGYTF. The DNA of the CDR3 is TGTGCCAGTAGTAAGGAGGGAGGAGTTGGCTACACCTTC.

In the case of this clonotype: One base separates it from a far larger clone, so it is likely a read error. The rearrangement links TRBV4-2 to TRBJ2-5, with 9 bases that match TRBD2. The J call is doubtful: the DNA matches TRBJ2-7 better. The CDR3 runs to 15 residues. CDR1 and CDR2 from the germline V gene are LGHNA and YNFKEQ. CDR3 bases: TGTGCCAGCGGCCAAGCAGAGCGGGGGGCGACCGAGCAGTACTTC. Amino acid sequence: CASGQAERGATEQYF.

This clonotype was picked up a small number of times. The chain carries TRBV14 and TRBJ2-1; the D gene is possibly TRBD2 (6 bases). The CDR3 consists of 16 residues. Germline assignment: CDR1 SGHDN and CDR2 FVKESK. V lost 2 bases and J lost 4, with 15 bases in between. CDR3 sequence reads: CASSQSKGLHYNEQFF. CDR3 bases: TGTGCCAGCAGCCAATCGAAGGGACTTCATTACAATGAGCAGTTCTTC.

This clonotype appeared many times. The DNA of the CDR3 is TGTGCCTGGGGCCAGATGGGTGGTCAGCCCCAGCATTTT. Translating it yields CAWGQMGGQPQHF. This chain links TRBV30 with TRBJ1-5; D not resolved. This CDR3 has 13 residues. Germline-derived CDR1 and CDR2 are GTSNPN and SVGIG (reference sequence). Trimming cost V 5 bases and J 6 bases, with 14 bases left between them.

Ten or more counts support this clonotype. This chain uses TRBV6-1 with TRBJ1-1; D perhaps matches TRBD1 (6 bases). V lost 6 bases, J lost 1 base, and 18 bases lay in between. This CDR3 has 16 residues. Germline assignment: CDR1 MNHNS and CDR2 SASEGT. CDR3 sequence reads: CASSKGGARGNTEAFF. The CDR3 bases are TGTGCCAGCAGCAAAGGGGGGGCAAGGGGGAACACTGAAGCTTTCTTT.

This clonotype was counted many times. The chain carries TRBV6-4 and TRBJ1-2; D is undetermined. Trimming removed 4 bases at V and 4 bases at J, with 22 bases between. The CDR3 covers 17 residues. The germline CDR1 and CDR2 sequences are MRHNA and SNTAGT. The CDR3 region is CASSGGTSHGKTYGYTF. The CDR3 coding sequence is TGTGCCAGCAGTGGGGGTACCTCACACGGAAAGACCTATGGCTACACCTTC.

Remarks on this clonotype: A read error may explain this, as a much larger clone is one base away. The chain recombines TRBV20-1 with TRBJ1-2; D perhaps matches TRBD1 (5 bases). CDR1 DFQATT and CDR2 SNEGSKA come from the germline V gene (reference sequence). V was shortened by 4 bases and J by 2 bases, with 17 bases between the two germline ends. The CDR3 loop spans 15 amino acids. The CDR3 protein is CSAKDQGWSNYGYTF. The CDR3 bases are TGCAGTGCTAAAGATCAGGGATGGAGCAACTATGGCTACACCTTC.

As for this clonotype: This may come from a read error, since a much larger clone is one base off. The chain is built from TRBV14 and TRBJ1-5; D unresolved. The CDR3 has 16 residues. V was cut by 1 base and J by 9 bases, with 19 bases left in between. The V gene's germline CDR1 is SGHDN and CDR2 FVKESK. The chain's CDR3 is CASSQAPDPRWGPQHF. Written as DNA, the CDR3 is TGTGCCAGCAGCCAAGCCCCTGACCCGCGGTGGGGGCCCCAGCATTTT.

This clonotype turned up a few times. The chain employs TRBV5-6 and TRBJ1-2; D is unresolved. V lost 6 bases and J lost 4, with 22 bases in between. Germline loops: CDR1 SGHDT, CDR2 YYEEEE. This CDR3 region has 16 residues. The CDR3 sequence is CASTGNNSRKTYGYTF. The CDR3 nucleotides are TGTGCCAGCACTGGGAACAATAGTCGAAAGACCTATGGCTACACCTTC.

By sample fraction, this clonotype is medium-sized. The CDR3 sequence: CASSPYPNEQFF. CDR3 nucleotides: TGTGCCAGCAGTCCCTATCCGAATGAGCAGTTCTTC. The chain carries TRBV27 and TRBJ2-3; D not certain. Matching the DNA end better, TRBJ2-1 makes the J call doubtful. The CDR3 extends over 12 amino acids. Germline loops: CDR1 MNHEY, CDR2 SMNVEV (reference sequence).

On this clonotype itself: It may be a read error: a sequence one base away is much more abundant. The chain links TRBV10-3 to TRBJ1-1, with 8 bases lining up with TRBD1. The germline V gene encodes CDR1 ENHRY and CDR2 SYGVKD. Trimming removed 8 bases from V and 4 bases from J; junction bases left unmatched: 9. The CDR3 runs to 14 residues. The CDR3 loop reads CAIGTGGLFTEAFF. The DNA of the CDR3 is TGTGCCATCGGGACAGGAGGTTTGTTCACTGAAGCTTTCTTT.

This clonotype was detected many times. The V gene is TRBV20-1, the J gene TRBJ2-5, with TRBD2 as a possible D gene (6 bases). Germline assignment: CDR1 DFQATT and CDR2 SNEGSKA (reference sequence). This CDR3 is 14 amino acids long. V was pared by 4 bases and J by 7 bases, with 19 bases between. CDR3 sequence reads: CSATPGDPQRTQYF. The CDR3 DNA follows: TGCAGTGCTACGCCGGGAGACCCGCAACGGACCCAGTACTTC.

As concerns this clonotype: A much larger clone lies one base from this, so it may be a read error. This chain links TRBV7-9 with TRBJ2-7; D is possibly TRBD1 or TRBD2 (6 bases each). The DNA end is more similar to TRBJ2-5, so the J call may be wrong. Germline CDR1 and CDR2: SEHNR and FQNEAQ (reference sequence). CDR3 length: 14 residues. The DNA for the CDR3 is TGTGCCAGCATGGCAGGGGCGCTGGGAGGGACCCAGTACTTC. Residues: CASMAGALGGTQYF.

On this clonotype: It may be a read error: a sequence one base away is much more abundant. The chain uses TRBV11-2 and TRBJ1-2; D gene unclear. The germline CDR1 and CDR2 sequences are SGHAT and FQNNGV. Trimming removed 8 bases from V and 4 bases from J, with 26 bases in between. The length of the CDR3 is 17 residues. CDR3 amino acids: CASGNGQTSRKTYGYTF. CDR3 DNA sequence: TGTGCCAGCGGCAACGGGCAAACAAGCAGAAAGACCTATGGCTACACCTTC.

This clonotype showed up many times. V and J are TRBV18 and TRBJ2-2; D perhaps matches TRBD2 (6 bases). Germline CDR1 and CDR2: KGHSH and LQKENI. V lost 0 bases and J 5 bases, leaving 10 bases between the germline ends. The CDR3 covers 15 residues. The CDR3 DNA follows: TGTGCCAGCTCACCACCGGAGGGGCGTACCGGGGAGCTGTTTTTT. Translation gives CASSPPEGRTGELFF.

This clonotype turned up a few times. The chain recombines TRBV6-1 with TRBJ2-3; D gene unclear. This CDR3 region has 15 residues. V was clipped by 1 base and J by 1 base, with 9 bases between them. CDR1 MNHNS and CDR2 SASEGT come from the germline V gene. CDR3: CASSEDLSRTDTQYF. The CDR3 DNA follows: TGTGCCAGCAGTGAAGATTTATCTCGCACAGATACGCAGTATTTT.

This clonotype showed up many times. This rearrangement joins TRBV8-2 to TRBJ1-2. TRBV8-2 is a pseudogene locus. The CDR3 is 16 residues long. DNA for the CDR3: TGTGGCAGTCCGATGGGTGATAGCCGAAAGACCTATGGCTACACCTTC. Amino acid sequence: CGSPMGDSRKTYGYTF.

This clonotype has a count of ten or more. Because the CDR3's place on the DNA is in doubt, the DNA is left out and the CDR3 is given as listed by TCRdb. This chain joins TRBV7-5 and TRBJ1-2. TRBV7-5 is noted as a pseudogene. A total of 19 residues make up the CDR3, ends included. CDR3 amino acids: CISVPEKFSEVGKTYGYTF.

V usage is TRBV4-2 and J usage is TRBJ2-1, with D unresolved. V dropped 1 base and J dropped 8 bases, with 12 bases sitting between them. Per germline, CDR1 LGHNA and CDR2 YNFKEQ. The CDR3 runs to 14 residues. Here the CDR3 DNA reads TGTGCCAGCAGCCAAGCGTCTTTATGGGATGAGCAGTTCTTC. This gives the protein CASSQASLWDEQFF.

Regarding this clonotype: A much larger clone lies one base from this, so it may be a read error. The rearrangement joins TRBV24-1 to TRBJ1-2; D remains unclear. CDR1 and CDR2 from the germline V gene are KGHDR and SFDVKD. CDR3 length equals 17 residues. The CDR3 loop reads CTTSFCHSTRKTYGYTF. The CDR3 DNA follows: TGTACCACCAGTTTTTGTCATAGTACCAGAAAGACCTATGGCTACACCTTC.

Concerning this clonotype: This sequence may be a read error, since a much larger clone differs from it by one base. This chain joins TRBV6-6 and TRBJ2-7, with D possibly TRBD1 on 6 matching bases. TRBJ2-1 explains the end of the DNA better; the J call may be wrong. The V gene's germline CDR1 is MNHNY and CDR2 SVGAGI (reference sequence). CDR3 length: 14 amino acids. CDR3 loop: CASSSPPDSYEQFF. The CDR3 DNA reads as TGTGCCAGCAGTTCCCCTCCGGACAGTTACGAGCAGTTCTTC.